These 20 T cell receptor beta chains were sequenced from one sample in a study of regulatory T cells in long-lasting Graves disease (dated by TCRdb to the early 2020s). The time point label corresponds to: persistent/refractory GD, antithyroid drugs over 5 years with positive TRAb. RNA was extracted from PBMCs in TRIzol for both TCR sequencing and RNA sequencing. Library preparation employed multiplex PCR. Sequencing took place on an Illumina HiSeq 4000. CDR3 regions were amplified by Arm-PCR with iRepertoire HTBI primers to construct TCR beta libraries. The raw public data were reprocessed by TCRdb itself: fastp quality trimming at Q25, MiXCR clonotype calling, in-frame beta chains only. Entries are consolidated by CDR3 protein sequence, retaining the most common genes and DNA. In this sample the table shows roughly 430,000 distinct CDR3 sequences, roughly a fifth of which occur a single time. Around an eighth of the sample belongs to the ten largest clones.

The sample in question was peripheral blood mononuclear cells (PBMCs), obtained when the disease was refractory, from a patient treated with antithyroid drugs. These receptors all stem from a female donor with Graves disease.

This clonotype was found many times. CDR3 sequence reads: CASSLTLAGAQETQYF. The CDR3 region has the DNA TGTGCCAGCAGTTTAACCCTAGCGGGAGCCCAAGAGACCCAGTACTTC. This sequence joins TRBV6-2 or TRBV6-3 and TRBJ2-5; 10 bases line up with TRBD2. This CDR3 is built from 16 residues. V shed 4 bases, J shed 1 base, and the junction held 6 bases outside the gene matches. Germline V gene lookup returns CDR1 MNHEY and CDR2 SVGEGT.

This clonotype appeared many times. The rearrangement links TRBV30 to TRBJ2-5, with 8 bases matching TRBD1. CDR3 length: 13 residues. The germline V gene encodes CDR1 GTSNPN and CDR2 SVGIG (reference sequence). V shed 0 bases, J shed 5 bases, and the junction held 2 bases outside the gene matches. CDR3 amino acids: CAWSVRTGETQYF. The CDR3 nucleotides are TGTGCCTGGAGTGTACGGACAGGGGAGACCCAGTACTTC.

This clonotype has at least ten counts. The CDR3 DNA is TGTGCCAGCAGCGGCAGGGCCCCGGAGACCCAGTACTTC. The encoded protein is CASSGRAPETQYF. This chain links TRBV2 with TRBJ2-5; possibly TRBD1 for D (5 bases). Germline CDR1 SNHLY, CDR2 FYNNEI. The CDR3 covers 13 residues. Trimming removed 6 bases from V and 5 bases from J, with 13 bases in between.

This clonotype was picked up many times. The rearrangement uses TRBV20-1 and TRBJ2-1; 13 nucleotides line up with TRBD2. The CDR3 is 15 residues long. Per the germline V gene, CDR1 is DFQATT and CDR2 is SNEGSKA (reference sequence). J was trimmed by 10 bases and V by 6 bases; bases with no gene match: 12. Written as DNA, the CDR3 is TGCAGTGCGGAACCACTAGCGGGAGGGCCTCGGGAGCAGTTCTTC. As protein: CSAEPLAGGPREQFF.

This clonotype came up a few times. The V and J genes are TRBV7-8 and TRBJ1-1, with D possibly being TRBD1 (6 bases). This CDR3 is built from 13 residues. V lost 1 base to trimming and J lost 7 bases, with 10 bases between them. In germline, CDR1 is SGHVS, CDR2 FQNEAQ. CDR3 protein: CASSLGAGDEAFF. The CDR3 DNA sequence: TGTGCCAGCAGCTTAGGGGCAGGGGATGAAGCTTTCTTT. Drawing the rest from reference TRBV7-8 and TRBJ1-1, the complete variable domain is GAGVSQSPRYKVAKRGQDVALRCDPISGHVSLFWYQQALGQGPEFLTYFQNEAQLDKSGLPSDRFFAERPEGSVSTLKIQRTQQEDSAVYLCASSLGAGDEAFFGQGTRLTVV.

Ten or more counts support this clonotype. The J gene is TRBJ2-7, the V gene TRBV6-2 or TRBV6-3; D gene unclear. Deletions cut 4 bases from V and 4 bases from J, with 8 bases between. CDR1 and CDR2 from the germline V gene are MNHEY and SVGEGT. This CDR3 is built from 12 residues. The CDR3 here is CASSWWGYEQYF. In nucleotides, the CDR3 is TGTGCCAGCAGTTGGTGGGGATACGAGCAGTACTTC.

This chain's CDR3 is CASSLVRTTYNEQFF. CDR3 bases: TGTGCCAGCAGCTTAGTCCGGACTACCTACAATGAGCAGTTCTTC. This chain uses TRBV7-2 with TRBJ2-1; TRBD2 might be the D (6 bases). Germline V CDR1 and CDR2: SGHTA, FQGNSA. CDR3 length: 15 residues. The ends were cut back, 1 base at V and 2 bases at J, with 9 bases in the middle.

Only a few counts were recorded for this clonotype. The J gene is TRBJ2-3, the V gene TRBV28, with D possibly matching TRBD2 (6 bases). V lost 4 bases and J lost 6, with 20 bases in between. This CDR3 has 16 amino acids. Germline V gene data show CDR1 as MDHEN and CDR2 as SYDVKM. The CDR3 DNA reads as TGTGCCAGCAGTTCATCGACTACCGGGGCGGGGGATACGCAGTATTTT. This encodes CASSSSTTGAGDTQYF.

This clonotype was seen repeatedly, ten times or more. V is TRBV7-8 and J is TRBJ2-2, with 8 bases aligning to TRBD1. CDR1 and CDR2 from the germline V gene are SGHVS and FQNEAQ. The CDR3 consists of 15 residues. The V and J ends lost 4 bases and 5 bases, in that order; junction bases with no gene match: 6. The CDR3 coding sequence is TGTGCCAGCAGCTCAAGGACAGGGAGGACCGGGGAGCTGTTTTTT. Protein: CASSSRTGRTGELFF.

The genes are TRBV5-5 and TRBJ2-4, with 10 bases fitting TRBD2. This CDR3 region has 13 residues. After removal of 8 bases from V and 5 bases from J, the junction contained 4 bases not matched to a gene. From germline, CDR1 is SGHKS and CDR2 YYEKEE (reference sequence). CDR3 amino acids: CASSGTSENIQYF. In DNA form, the CDR3 reads TGTGCCAGTTCGGGGACTAGCGAAAACATTCAGTACTTC.

V gene TRBV10-2 combines with J gene TRBJ2-4, with D unclear. The CDR3 is 14 residues long. Trimming took off 3 bases at V and 0 bases at J, with 6 bases between the two ends. CDR1 is WSHSY, CDR2 SAAADI, per germline. CDR3: CASSDNLAKNIQYF. DNA for the CDR3: TGCGCCAGCAGTGATAACTTAGCCAAAAACATTCAGTACTTC.

This clonotype was observed at least ten times. The chain has TRBV20-1 and TRBJ2-7; a weak D match, TRBD2 (6 bases). Germline-derived CDR1 and CDR2 are DFQATT and SNEGSKA (reference sequence). The CDR3 has 11 amino acids. Trimming left V 4 bases short and J 3 bases short, with 7 bases between. Written as DNA, the CDR3 is TGCAGTGCTACGCGGGACTACGAGCAGTACTTC. Translating it yields CSATRDYEQYF.

This clonotype was counted only a few times. The chain employs TRBV6-2 or TRBV6-3 and TRBJ2-1; D not resolved. V was pared by 1 base and J by 6 bases, with 1 base between. CDR3 length: 11 amino acids. CDR1 and CDR2 (germline): MNHEY, SVGEGT. CDR3 sequence: CASSYFNEQFF. The CDR3 DNA sequence: TGTGCCAGCAGTTACTTCAATGAGCAGTTCTTC.

The table lists this clonotype with many counts. This chain joins TRBV15 and TRBJ1-2, with TRBD1 matching over 9 bases. The junction had 3 bases not matched to a gene; V was cut back by 0 bases and J by 7 bases. The CDR3 is made up of 14 amino acids. The V gene's germline CDR1 is LNHNV and CDR2 YYDKDF (reference sequence). Written as DNA, the CDR3 is TGTGCCACCAGCAGAGAGCGACAGGGGGTTGGCTACACCTTC. It codes for CATSRERQGVGYTF.

This clonotype was seen ten or more times. This chain uses TRBV12-3 or TRBV12-4 with TRBJ2-2; 11 bases agree with TRBD2. The trim removed 5 bases at V and 3 bases at J, leaving 8 bases unmatched. This CDR3 contains 17 residues. The CDR3 is CASSLQLAGDYTGELFF. CDR3 sequence (DNA): TGTGCCAGCAGTCTCCAACTAGCGGGAGACTACACCGGGGAGCTGTTTTTT.

The table lists this clonotype with many counts. This sequence joins TRBV28 and TRBJ1-2, with D possibly being TRBD1 (5 bases). CDR3 length: 8 residues. CDR1 is MDHEN and CDR2 is SYDVKM in the germline V gene. V gave up 8 bases and J gave up 14 bases, with 9 bases separating them. The chain's CDR3 is CASGTSTF. For the CDR3, the DNA is TGTGCCAGCGGGACTTCAACCTTC.

This clonotype was observed many times. The J gene is TRBJ2-2, the V gene TRBV28; 7 bases align to TRBD1. The CDR3 spans 16 residues. V shed 2 bases, J shed 0 bases, and the junction held 3 bases outside the gene matches. Germline CDR1 is MDHEN and CDR2 is SYDVKM. This chain's CDR3 is CASSLSQGANTGELFF. The CDR3 DNA reads TGTGCCAGCAGTTTAAGTCAGGGGGCGAACACCGGGGAGCTGTTTTTT.

This clonotype appeared many times. V is TRBV24-1 and J is TRBJ2-2, with D perhaps TRBD1 or TRBD2 (5 bases each). The V end was cut by 0 bases, the J end by 4 bases, with 8 bases between. From germline, CDR1 is KGHDR and CDR2 SFDVKD. The CDR3 sequence is 15 residues long. CDR3 sequence (DNA): TGTGCCACCAGTGATTTGCCGGGACGCACCGGGGAGCTGTTTTTT. Residues: CATSDLPGRTGELFF.

This clonotype appeared a few times. The gene calls are TRBV5-1 and TRBJ2-7, with D uncertain. Germline-derived CDR1 and CDR2 are SGHRS and YFSETQ. The CDR3 is 14 residues long. The germline V and J ends were trimmed by 0 bases and 2 bases, with 9 bases remaining between them. CDR3 region: CASSLGRQAYEQYF. CDR3 DNA: TGCGCCAGCAGCTTGGGACGGCAAGCCTACGAGCAGTACTTC.

In regard to this clonotype: This may be a read error, as it is one base from a much larger clone. This chain uses TRBV9 with TRBJ2-5; 8 bases line up with TRBD1. The germline V gene encodes CDR1 SGDLS and CDR2 YYNGEE. The CDR3 covers 15 residues. V shed 2 bases, J shed 5 bases, and the junction held 8 bases outside the gene matches. The CDR3 sequence is CASSVQRGDRETQYF. The CDR3 DNA reads as TGTGCCAGCAGCGTTCAGCGTGGGGACAGGGAGACCCAGTACTTC. The variable domain in full, with the rest retrieved from reference TRBV9 and TRBJ2-5, is DSGVTQTPKHLITATGQRVTLRCSPRSGDLSVYWYQQSLDQGLQFLIQYYNGEERAKGNILERFSAQQFPDLHSELNLSSLELGDSALYFCASSVQRGDRETQYFGPGTRLLVL.